This TCR beta chain originates from a study of cytomegalovirus exposure and HLA in healthy donors (dated by TCRdb to 2016 to 2017). Background for the entire study: According to an earlier analysis of several hundred of the donors, some 180 million T cells yielded 95 million to 140 million unique TCR beta sequences and approximately 280 Gb of sequence data. A later analysis re-analyzed previously published TCR beta repertoires from 666 donors and added high-resolution HLA genotyping to study TCR occurrence patterns. Every discovery cohort repertoire had been produced on one sequencing platform. Because of strong linkage in the cohort, five DR-DQ haplotypes were treated as single units for association and clustering. Donor age, sex, ethnicity and CMV serostatus were compiled together with the repertoire data. The study was designed to test whether signatures of past pathogen exposure could be identified by cataloging public T cell receptors. Besides the first cohort of roughly 700 subjects, a separate validation cohort made up of 120 different subjects was used. Across approximately 400 genotyped donors of the cohort, an average of roughly 250,000 unique TCR beta nucleotide sequences per donor were sequenced, and roughly 20% of those sequences were non-productive. To predict cytomegalovirus infection status, the study brought together high-throughput TCR immunosequencing, statistical association of individual TCRs with disease status, and machine learning. An early release that covered around 590 HLA-typed donors contained about 290 gigabases of sequencing data and around 80 million unique TCR sequences. A later genetic analysis took genome-wide SNP genotypes for about three fifths of the 666 donors and used that subset as a discovery cohort. Using immunosequencing, the study profiled T cell repertoires from 500 to 800 subjects and related those repertoires to cytomegalovirus serostatus. An earlier analysis of fewer than 700 of the donors applied high-throughput TCR beta sequencing to assess whether each TCR beta V gene segment acted as functional or pseudogenic. The number of typed donors differed by locus: about 620-640 for A, B, C, DRB1 and DQB1; 500 to 550 for DQA1; some 590 for DPA1; and some 450 for DPB1. Rather than drawing on any new phenotypic data, the later analysis identified candidate immune exposures from TCR beta sequences and the way those sequences occurred across donors. Class I and class II HLA loci were covered by the typing at four-digit resolution. The genetic ancestry cluster associated with self-reported Caucasian donors included over 65% of the roughly 360 genotyped donors. What the work shows at the level of the full study, not this receptor alone: Most TCR sequences were observed very rarely across donors, whereas some public TCRs were present in many individuals. In both the original and validation cohorts, the classifier was reported to diagnose cytomegalovirus status with high specificity and sensitivity. Some IMGT-functional V segments, including TRBV6-2 and TRBV6-3, could not be distinguished by the 87-base-pair reads and were therefore excluded. The only immune exposure information available for the cohort was CMV serostatus. Presence/absence analyses assumed roughly uniform sequencing depth across donors, an assumption that may not hold. V-gene and J-gene trimming of TCR beta chains was associated with a missense DCLRE1C variant in a later genetic analysis, and the association was replicated in an independent cohort. Because HLA typing was unavailable for some donors at each locus, only the typed subset was used in association tests. The study gave a list of 150 to 200 TCR beta chains associated with cytomegalovirus. Compared with the approximately 700-donor mean, donors in an Asian-associated ancestry cluster had fewer N-insertions in productive TCRs, according to a later genetic analysis. In a later analysis, the rate of TCR association differed among HLA loci, with DRB1 alleles having the most associated TCRs and HLA-C alleles having the fewest. A few of the identified cytomegalovirus-associated TCR beta chains were confirmed in vitro to be specific for cytomegalovirus antigens. The earlier analysis of almost 600 of the donors excluded fewer than 20 rarely observed V segments, including chromosome 9 orphons, because counts were too low. A group of highly shared sequence variants was considered likely to be a technical artifact of the sequencing pipeline. Correlated functional status among segregating V segments might be attributable to linkage disequilibrium, but an unknown experimental factor could not be ruled out. In a later analysis, several top co-occurrence clusters were reported to appear linked to parvovirus B19, influenza, CMV and Epstein-Barr virus. Compared with equally common non-associated chains, HLA-associated TCR beta chains in a later analysis were more clonally expanded and had lower generation probabilities. A further reported finding was that TCR beta sequences accurately predicted the HLA-A and HLA-B alleles for most subjects in the first cohort. Most CMV-associated TCR beta chains appeared to be HLA-restricted in a later analysis, and the HLA associations seemed to be driven largely by CMV exposure. A later analysis associated 15,000 to 20,000 TCR beta sequences with specific HLA alleles at a false discovery rate of 0.05. When HLA alleles, especially DR and DQ, strongly co-occurred, TCR associations were difficult to assign to individual alleles. The cohort was sequenced for TCR beta chains only, and without alpha or paired-chain data the features that could be detected were limited. It was suggested by the authors that the approach could potentially be generalized to other disease states and immunological phenotypes. In an earlier analysis of approximately 590 of the donors, most TCR beta V segments were observed in productive rearrangements about 90% or about 30% of the time, broadly matching IMGT annotations.

In regard to this clone: Its target antigen remains unknown. Per-nucleotide qualities are absent, and no much larger clonotype sits a single base away.

Libraries were prepared through the immunoSEQ multiplex PCR assay. A mixture of 60 forward primers for TCR Vbeta segments and 13 reverse primers for TCR Jbeta segments was used in the multiplex PCR. The CDR3 region of rearranged TCR beta genes was amplified from genomic DNA by a multiplex PCR assay. On the Illumina HiSeq System, the amplified TCR beta libraries were sequenced as 87-base-pair reads. The study's own analysis went as follows. A later analysis tallied about 77 million unique TCR beta chains across the 550 to 850 repertoires, and approximately 9.9 million of those chains were shared by two or more donors. Raw reads were error-corrected and collapsed into unique sequences with a nearest-neighbor algorithm that merged closely related sequences to remove PCR and sequencing errors. CDR3 sequences were aligned to IMGT reference sequences to assign V, D and J gene segments. For a sequence to be retained, a match of at least six nucleotides to both a V gene segment and a J gene segment was required. Rearrangements were called productive when the CDR3 lacked stop codons and stayed in frame with V and J; all others were non-productive. Following IMGT convention, CDR3 was defined as the stretch from the second conserved V-encoded cysteine to the conserved J-encoded phenylalanine. The earlier analysis of about 620 of the donors excluded sequences that lacked an unambiguous match to a single V gene segment. An earlier analysis of 500 to 600 of the donors classified V segments as functional when productive rearrangements were above 56.7% and as segregating when the standard deviation between donors was above 5%. A statistical classification framework was developed to diagnose cytomegalovirus status using the catalog of TCR beta chain sequences. In a later analysis, V and J genes were assigned by comparing TCR nucleotide sequences against IMGT/GENE-DB human TR gene sequences. A later analysis assigned CDR3 sequences and most-parsimonious VDJ recombination scenarios with the TCRdist pipeline. A later analysis defined each TCR beta chain by its CDR3 amino acid sequence plus V-gene family, and excluded reads lacking a unique V-gene family. A later analysis removed 592 highly shared, low-generation-probability nucleotide sequences to deal with suspected cross-contamination and a sequencing artifact. In a later analysis, a clonal expansion index for each public chain was calculated from normalized within-repertoire ranks of inferred template counts. In a later analysis, generation probabilities were computed with a VDJ recombination model fitted to out-of-frame rearrangements, and the resulting probabilities were checked against IGoR. In a later analysis, hypergeometric tests were used to score TCR-TCR, TCR-HLA and TCR-CMV co-occurrence, with a repertoire-size bias correction applied to TCR pairs. In a later analysis, false discovery rates were estimated by permuting HLA or CMV assignments 20 times. In a later analysis, co-occurring TCRs were grouped with DBSCAN, and TCRdist sequence similarity was added when clustering was performed within HLA-allele-positive subsets. For co-occurrence clustering, repertoires with fewer than 30,000 or more than 120,000 public chains were excluded, along with several repertoires with anomalous nucleotide sharing. What TCRdb holds here is the immuneACCESS table cut down to in-frame rearrangements. Part of the clones is not present; checked against another copy, under half of the missing clones reflect an unresolved V gene, and the others are unexplained. V, J and clone size derive from that table, while D and trimming were established from the DNA sequence. In all, the sample holds around 120,000 clones, and 75% to 85% of those were seen once. The top ten hold roughly 1.2% of the sample.

According to the germline V gene, CDR1 reads SGHTA and CDR2 reads FQGNSA. There are 15 amino acids in the CDR3, from cysteine to phenylalanine inclusive. Just CDR3 DNA is preserved here, 45 bases in frame from base 1. The junction shows trimming of 5 bases on V and 10 bases on J, and the gene matches do not reach 11 bases of it. In total, approximately 690 healthy bone marrow donors made up the cohort. Cohort members were all nominally healthy when sampled, although unrecorded immune exposures were likely present. The donor was CMV seronegative and was included in the group of a few hundred seronegative cohort members. A peripheral blood sample was provided by each donor, and peripheral blood mononuclear cells were used for TCR beta sequencing. The Qiagen DNeasy Blood Extraction Kit was used to extract genomic DNA from the blood cell samples.

Recombination connected TRBV7-2 to TRBJ2-1; TRBD2 agrees with 10 junctional bases. This clonotype originated in a girl aged 2 to 9 in good health and CMV-seronegative. The sample was PBMCs. The DNA reads as follows: TGTGCCAGCAGCCGAGCGGGGGGGCCCATCCTGGAGCAGTTCTTC. It specifies CASSRAGGPILEQFF.